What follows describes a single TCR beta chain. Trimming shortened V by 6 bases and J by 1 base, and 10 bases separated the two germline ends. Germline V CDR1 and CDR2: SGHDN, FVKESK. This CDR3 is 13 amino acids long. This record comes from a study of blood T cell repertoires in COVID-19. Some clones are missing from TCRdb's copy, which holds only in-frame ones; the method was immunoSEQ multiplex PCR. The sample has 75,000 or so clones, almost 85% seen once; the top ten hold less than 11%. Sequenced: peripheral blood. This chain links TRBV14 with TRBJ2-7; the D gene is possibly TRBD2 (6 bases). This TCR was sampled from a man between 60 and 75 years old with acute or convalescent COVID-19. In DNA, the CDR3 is TGTGCCAGCAGTAGACTAGATTCCTACGAGCAGTACTTC. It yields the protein CASSRLDSYEQYF. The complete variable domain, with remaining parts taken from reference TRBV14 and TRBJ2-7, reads EAGVTQFPSHSVIEKGQTVTLRCDPISGHDNLYWYRRVMGKEIKFLLHFVKESKQDESGMPNNRFLAERTGGTYSTLKVQPAELEDSGVYFCASSRLDSYEQYFGPGTRLTVT.